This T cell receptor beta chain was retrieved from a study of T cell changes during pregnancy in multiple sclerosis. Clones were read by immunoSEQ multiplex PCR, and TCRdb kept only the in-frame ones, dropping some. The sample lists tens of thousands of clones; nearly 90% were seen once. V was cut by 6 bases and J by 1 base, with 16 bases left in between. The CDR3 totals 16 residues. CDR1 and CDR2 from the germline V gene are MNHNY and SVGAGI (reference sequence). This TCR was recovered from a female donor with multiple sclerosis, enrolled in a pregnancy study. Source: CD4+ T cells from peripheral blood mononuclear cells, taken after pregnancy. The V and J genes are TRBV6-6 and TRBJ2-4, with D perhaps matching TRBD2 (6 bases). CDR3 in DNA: TGTGCCAGCAGCCCGGGGGATCCCGGGGCCAAAAACATTCAGTACTTC. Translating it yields CASSPGDPGAKNIQYF.